A single sample gave rise to the 23 T cell receptor beta chains below, sequenced in a study of CD8+CD57+ T cells in acquired aplastic anemia. For CDR3 and TCR beta VDJ profiling, genomic DNA was the template used. TCRdb re-called the reads with MiXCR, one entry per CDR3 protein. The top ten hold about 20% of the sample, which has approximately 220,000 distinct CDR3 sequences, roughly 53% seen once. Previously, flow cytometry had revealed CD8+CD57+ cell expansion in the patients chosen for sequencing. Sequenced input: sorted CD4+, CD8+, or CD8+CD57+ T cells (not recorded which) from PBMCs. The source is a human donor with aplastic anemia.

This chain links TRBV9 with TRBJ1-6; 8 nucleotides match TRBD1. This CDR3 contains 17 residues. From germline, CDR1 is SGDLS and CDR2 YYNGEE. After removal of 4 bases from V and 3 bases from J, the junction contained 9 bases not matched to a gene. CDR3 loop: CASSPPDRAFYNSPLHF. As DNA, the CDR3 is TGTGCCAGCAGCCCTCCGGACAGGGCGTTCTATAATTCACCCCTCCACTTT.

A word on this clonotype: A read error may explain this, as a much larger clone is one base away. The chain carries TRBV5-1 and TRBJ2-1; 8 nucleotides align to TRBD2. The CDR3 is 16 amino acids. The V gene's germline CDR1 is SGHRS and CDR2 YFSETQ. After removal of 2 bases from V and 6 bases from J, the junction contained 10 bases not matched to a gene. The CDR3 DNA reads TGCGCCAGCAGCTTTCCGCCGGGGGGGCCTCGCAATGAGCAGTTCTTC. Encoded protein: CASSFPPGGPRNEQFF.

This clonotype was detected a few times. Germline and junction disagree at one end, which may indicate a read error. The CDR3 coding sequence is TGCAGTGCAGCGGCAGGCGGGGCCTACGTCCTGACTTTC. Protein sequence: CSAAAGGAYVLTF. The chain couples TRBV20-1 to TRBJ2-6, with D possibly TRBD2 on 6 matching bases. Germline-derived CDR1 and CDR2 are DFQATT and SNEGSKA (reference sequence). The length of the CDR3 is 13 residues.

The chain recombines TRBV2 with TRBJ2-5; perhaps TRBD2 as D (5 bases). V was trimmed by 4 bases and J by 10 bases, leaving 10 bases between them. The CDR3 is 11 amino acids. The germline V gene encodes CDR1 SNHLY and CDR2 FYNNEI. The DNA for the CDR3 is TGTGCCAGCAGTGCACCGGGGAACCAGTACTTC. Translated, it gives CASSAPGNQYF.

This clonotype was recorded many times. The V and J genes are TRBV12-3 or TRBV12-4 and TRBJ1-1; D unresolved. Trimming left V 5 bases short and J 0 bases short, with 13 bases between. This CDR3 is built from 15 residues. The CDR3 coding sequence is TGTGCCAGCAGTAGGGCCATGACGGTGAACACTGAAGCTTTCTTT. Translated: CASSRAMTVNTEAFF.

The rearrangement joins TRBV2 to TRBJ2-5; perhaps D is TRBD1 or TRBD2 (5 bases each). The CDR3 has 13 residues. Germline V gene lookup returns CDR1 SNHLY and CDR2 FYNNEI. V lost 4 bases to trimming and J lost 5 bases, with 11 bases between them. The CDR3 protein is CASSAWWGETQYF. In nucleotides, the CDR3 is TGTGCCAGCAGTGCGTGGTGGGGGGAGACCCAGTACTTC.

This clonotype was counted ten times or more. V and J are TRBV7-6 and TRBJ2-3; a possible D gene is TRBD2 (5 bases). CDR3 length: 14 amino acids. From germline, CDR1 is SGHVS and CDR2 FNYEAQ. The germline V and J ends were trimmed by 5 bases and 7 bases, with 16 bases remaining between them. CDR3 in DNA: TGTGCCAGCAGCCCCCGGGCGTCCGGGAATACGCAGTATTTT. Its protein product is CASSPRASGNTQYF. The full variable domain, in which reference TRBV7-6 and TRBJ2-3 provide the parts outside the CDR3, is GAGVSQSPRYKVTKRGQDVALRCDPISGHVSLYWYRQALGQGPEFLTYFNYEAQQDKSGLPNDRFSAERPEGSISTLTIQRTEQRDSAMYRCASSPRASGNTQYFGPGTRLTVL.

The rearrangement uses TRBV2 and TRBJ1-6; D gene uncertain. The CDR3 runs 13 residues. Looked up from germline, CDR1 is SNHLY and CDR2 is FYNNEI. Deletions cut 5 bases from V and 7 bases from J, with 9 bases between. The CDR3 reads CASSYSGNSPLHF. DNA of the CDR3: TGTGCCAGCAGTTACAGCGGCAATTCACCCCTCCACTTT.

As regards this clonotype: A much larger clonotype is one base distant, so this may be a read error. V gene TRBV6-1 combines with J gene TRBJ1-1, with D perhaps TRBD1 (5 bases). Trimming removed 9 bases at V and 1 base at J, with 15 bases between. In germline, CDR1 is MNHNS, CDR2 SASEGT. There are 14 residues in the CDR3. The CDR3 sequence: CASRLRQKNTEAFF. In DNA, the CDR3 is TGTGCCAGTAGACTAAGACAGAAGAACACTGAAGCTTTCTTT.

This clonotype was seen at least ten times. The chain carries TRBV24-1 and TRBJ2-7; TRBD1 aligns across 11 bases. CDR1 and CDR2 from the germline V gene are KGHDR and SFDVKD. The CDR3 contains 14 residues. With V trimmed by 5 bases and J by 6 bases, 5 bases remained unmatched. CDR3 nucleotides: TGTGCCACCAGTGGTAGGACAGGGGGCGGCGAGCAGTACTTC. Its translation is CATSGRTGGGEQYF.

This clonotype was detected only a few times. V usage is TRBV9 and J usage is TRBJ2-3; no firm D call. V lost 0 bases and J 6 bases, leaving 5 bases between the germline ends. The CDR3 runs to 12 residues. Germline CDR1 and CDR2: SGDLS and YYNGEE. The CDR3 loop reads CASSVAGDTQYF. As DNA, the CDR3 is TGTGCCAGCAGCGTAGCCGGGGATACGCAGTATTTT.

Of note for this clonotype: This may stem from a read error, because a much larger clone lies one nucleotide away. The J gene is TRBJ2-2, the V gene TRBV7-2; 7 nucleotides match TRBD2. This CDR3 contains 16 residues. Germline CDR1 SGHTA, CDR2 FQGNSA. Here the CDR3 DNA reads TGTGCCAGCAGCTTAGAGGGAGGGTTGGGCACCGGGGAGCTGCTTTTT. It codes for CASSLEGGLGTGELLF.

This clonotype was counted ten times or more. V is TRBV7-6 and J is TRBJ1-3; 11 bases map to TRBD1. The V gene end was trimmed by 5 bases and the J gene end by 2 bases; junction bases not matched to a gene: 2. The CDR3 extends over 15 amino acids. Per germline, CDR1 SGHVS and CDR2 FNYEAQ. The CDR3 DNA follows: TGTGCCAGCAGCAAGGGACAGGGGGCTGGAAACACCATATATTTT. Its translation: CASSKGQGAGNTIYF.

In the case of this clonotype: A much more abundant neighbour one base away suggests this may be a read error. V and J are TRBV6-5 and TRBJ2-7; D may be TRBD2 (6 bases). Germline CDR1 reads MNHEY; CDR2 reads SVGAGI. This CDR3 has 13 amino acids. The V and J ends lost 8 bases and 6 bases respectively, with 17 bases between them. Written as DNA, the CDR3 is TGTGCCAGCGGTGCCACCGGGGGATCCGAGCAGTACTTC. This gives the protein CASGATGGSEQYF.

The V and J genes are TRBV7-2 and TRBJ1-6; TRBD1 might be the D (6 bases). Trimming pared 5 bases from V and 9 bases from J, leaving 14 bases between. The CDR3 has 14 amino acids. Germline V gives CDR1 SGHTA, CDR2 FQGNSA. The CDR3 sequence is CASSPRGGGSPLHF. CDR3 nucleotide sequence: TGTGCCAGCAGCCCCCGGGGGGGCGGTTCACCCCTCCACTTT.

The chain links TRBV28 to TRBJ1-2, with 7 nucleotides matching TRBD1. J was trimmed by 6 bases and V by 4 bases; bases with no gene match: 8. CDR3 length: 14 residues. Germline V gene lookup returns CDR1 MDHEN and CDR2 SYDVKM. In DNA, the CDR3 is TGTGCCAGCAGTTCATCAGGGGGTCGGAATGGCTACACCTTC. Translation: CASSSSGGRNGYTF.

The CDR3 protein is CASSRDNVLTF. The CDR3 coding sequence is TGTGCCAGCAGCCGGGACAACGTCCTGACTTTC. This chain uses TRBV7-3 with TRBJ2-6; a possible D gene is TRBD2 (5 bases). The CDR3 loop spans 11 amino acids. Germline V lookup: CDR1 SGHTA, CDR2 FQGTGA. Trimming removed 5 bases from V and 9 bases from J, with 5 bases in between. Based on the CDR3 plus reference TRBV7-3 and TRBJ2-6, the full variable domain is GAGVSQTPSNKVTEKGKYVELRCDPISGHTALYWYRQSLGQGPEFLIYFQGTGAADDSGLPNDRFFAVRPEGSVSTLKIQRTERGDSAVYLCASSRDNVLTFGAGSRLTVL.

The chain recombines TRBV10-1 with TRBJ2-3; D ambiguous. The V end lost 6 bases, the J end lost 2 bases, and 30 bases lay between the germline ends. Per germline, CDR1 WNHNN and CDR2 SYGVQD (reference sequence). The CDR3 extends over 20 amino acids. The CDR3 spells CASSESGSVGLVLSTDTQYF. DNA for the CDR3: TGCGCCAGCAGCGAATCGGGTTCGGTTGGCCTGGTCCTATCCACAGATACGCAGTATTTT.

The gene calls are TRBV7-6 and TRBJ1-1; D call uncertain. Germline lookup yields CDR1 SGHVS and CDR2 FNYEAQ. Trimming removed 6 bases from V and 1 base from J, with 12 bases in between. The CDR3 runs to 14 residues. This chain's CDR3 is CASSYGDKNTEAFF. The CDR3 bases are TGTGCCAGCAGTTACGGGGATAAGAACACTGAAGCTTTCTTT.

For this clonotype: This may stem from a read error, because a much larger clone lies one nucleotide away. V is TRBV10-3 and J is TRBJ1-2; D is unclear. Germline V gene sequence: CDR1 ENHRY, CDR2 SYGVKD. The CDR3 has 14 amino acids. CDR3 sequence (DNA): TGTGCCAGCAGTGGAGACATGGGAAGCGATGGCTACACCTTC. The encoded protein is CASSGDMGSDGYTF.

J is TRBJ1-5 and V is TRBV18; D remains unclear. This CDR3 has 16 residues. Trimming shortened V by 3 bases and J by 2 bases, and 14 bases separated the two germline ends. Per the germline V gene, CDR1 is KGHSH and CDR2 is LQKENI. CDR3 loop: CASSPDSGGGNQPQHF. The CDR3, as DNA: TGTGCCAGCTCACCCGACTCGGGAGGCGGCAATCAGCCCCAGCATTTT. Looking up the rest from reference TRBV18 and TRBJ1-5 gives the full variable domain: NAGVMQNPRHLVRRRGQEARLRCSPMKGHSHVYWYRQLPEEGLKFMVYLQKENIIDESGMPKERFSAEFPKEGPSILRIQQVVRGDSAAYFCASSPDSGGGNQPQHFGDGTRLSIL.

This clonotype was recorded once. The gene calls are TRBV19 and TRBJ1-2, with 12 bases identical to TRBD1. Germline V lookup: CDR1 LNHDA, CDR2 SQIVND (reference sequence). The trim removed 10 bases at V and 10 bases at J, leaving 10 bases unmatched. The CDR3 runs 13 residues. In nucleotides, the CDR3 is TGTGCCACCCGGGACAGGGGGCCTGATCCCTACACCTTC. It codes for CATRDRGPDPYTF.

This chain connects TRBV19 to TRBJ1-4; the D is unclear. Trimming stripped 3 bases from V and 8 bases from J, with 10 bases between. Germline CDR1 and CDR2: LNHDA and SQIVND (reference sequence). The CDR3 covers 13 residues. CDR3 region: CASSMDHREKLFF. The CDR3 DNA sequence: TGTGCCAGTAGTATGGATCACCGGGAAAAACTGTTTTTT.